This T cell receptor (beta chain) was found in a study of early T cells in non-severe SARS-CoV-2 infection. This clonotype was counted ten times or more. The antigen remains undetermined. Overall study findings and caveats: Comparison of clonotypes with VDJdb favored anti-spike CD8 responses while missing private and CD4 specificities.

One entry per CDR3 protein results from TCRdb running MiXCR on the 5' RACE reads. The table records 21,000 or so distinct CDR3 sequences, about 5.3% of them present only once. Germline V gives CDR1 ENHRY, CDR2 SYGVKD. V was pared by 3 bases and J by 9 bases, with 7 bases of the junction left unmatched. This CDR3 region has 14 residues. Material for sequencing was whole blood. V gene TRBV10-3 combines with J gene TRBJ2-1; 8 bases fit TRBD2. The TCR comes from an adult who was a healthcare worker with PCR-confirmed SARS-CoV-2 infection or an uninfected control (not recorded which). CDR3 sequence reads: CAISDTAGVGEQFF. In nucleotides, the CDR3 is TGTGCCATCAGTGATACAGCGGGGGTAGGTGAGCAGTTCTTC.